This T cell receptor (beta chain) stems from a study of blood T cell repertoires in COVID-19. About the research overall: Both acute and convalescent COVID-19 samples were obtained from the United States, Italy and Spain. T cells, B-cell-depleted T cells, or PBMCs supplied cDNA or gDNA.

The CDR3 length is 14 residues. Germline loops: CDR1 SGDLS, CDR2 YYNGEE. V was pared by 5 bases and J by 3 bases, with 7 bases of the junction left unmatched. As handled by the study authors: Estimation of nucleated cell counts was performed using reference gene primer amplification. Repertoires were generated with immunoSEQ multiplex PCR, while TCRdb's copy carries only in-frame clones and drops some. The DNA was the basis for D and trimming; V, J and clone size are from that table. The sample carries around 25,000 clones, just over 85% recorded once. The receptor comes from a woman in her forties or fifties with active COVID-19. Source material: peripheral blood. The rearrangement links TRBV9 to TRBJ2-7; 8 bases fit TRBD1. The DNA for the CDR3 is TGTGCCAGCAGTGATGGGACAGGCGGCTACGAGCAGTACTTC. Translated, it gives CASSDGTGGYEQYF. The entire variable domain, with the rest obtained from reference TRBV9 and TRBJ2-7, is as follows: DSGVTQTPKHLITATGQRVTLRCSPRSGDLSVYWYQQSLDQGLQFLIQYYNGEERAKGNILERFSAQQFPDLHSELNLSSLELGDSALYFCASSDGTGGYEQYFGPGTRLTVT.